The present T cell receptor beta chain was sequenced within a study of T-cell reconstitution after alpha-beta-depleted transplantation in children. Study results and caveats: Two months or so post-transplant, alpha-beta T cells reportedly derived from several hundred expanded graft clones. Once a year had passed after transplant, T-cell counts and diversity came mostly from newly produced T cells. Surviving thymic progenitors and recipient T cells were the source of high TCRbeta diversity at day 60 in some patients.

A word on this clonotype: No antigen is known for it.

Preparation of the TCRbeta library used unique molecular identifiers. Using its own MiXCR run on the PCR reads, TCRdb lists one record per CDR3 protein. The data hold just under 250,000 distinct CDR3 sequences, with about 23% observed a single time. With 4 bases clipped from V and 1 base from J, the junction kept 4 bases outside the gene matches. Germline V gene lookup returns CDR1 SGHDN and CDR2 FVKESK. There are 16 residues in the CDR3. The source was PBMCs, collected before TCRalphabeta/CD19-depleted stem cell transplant. The chain recombines TRBV14 with TRBJ2-7, with 13 bases identical to TRBD2. This TCR derives from a girl aged 2-10 years with Fanconi anemia, due to receive a stem cell transplant. The CDR3 loop is CASSRLLAGGSYEQYF. In nucleotides, the CDR3 is TGTGCCAGCAGCCGGCTACTAGCGGGGGGGTCCTACGAGCAGTACTTC.